These T cell receptor beta chains were read from a single sample in a study of blood T cell repertoires in COVID-19. Assay: immunoSEQ multiplex PCR; the TCRdb copy retains only in-frame clones and omits some. This table has some 260,000 clones, 88% appearing once. The sequencing sample was made of peripheral blood. These receptors originate from a human donor in a cohort sampled during active COVID-19. CDR3s include the opening cysteine and the closing phenylalanine or tryptophan. A D gene is named only where the DNA matches it firmly. Where a row states a size, it is once, few, many or the class of an expanded clone; other rows omit it.

len	d_gene	v_gene	abundance	j_gene	CDR3nt	CDR3aa
16	TRBD2	TRBV5-1	NA	TRBJ2-3	TGCGCCAGCAGCCCCGCACTAGCGGGAGGCACAGATACGCAGTATTTT	CASSPALAGGTDTQYF
14	TRBD2	TRBV4-3	few	TRBJ2-5	TGCGCCAGCAGCCAACGACCGGGGGGGGAGACCCAGTACTTC	CASSQRPGGETQYF
13	NA	TRBV28	NA	TRBJ2-7	TGTGCCAGCAGTTCTGGCGGATACTACGAGCAGTACTTC	CASSSGGYYEQYF
15	NA	TRBV7-9	NA	TRBJ2-6	TGTGCCAGCAGCCCAGATCACTCTGGGGCCAACGTCCTGACTTTC	CASSPDHSGANVLTF
15	NA	TRBV19	NA	TRBJ2-2	TGTGCCAGTAGTGCCGGGATCGTGAACACCGGGGAGCTGTTTTTT	CASSAGIVNTGELFF
14	NA	TRBV12-5	NA	TRBJ2-7	TGTGCTAGTGGACCAGGGGTTAACTCCTACGAGCAGTACTTC	CASGPGVNSYEQYF
15	TRBD1	TRBV6-5	NA	TRBJ1-3	TGTGCCAGCAGTTTCCGCAGGGGGCGAACAAACACCATATATTTT	CASSFRRGRTNTIYF
12	NA	TRBV12-3/TRBV12-4	few	TRBJ1-5	TGTGCCAGCAGTTTCCCCCACGGGGCCCAGCATTTT	CASSFPHGAQHF
15	TRBD1	TRBV28	NA	TRBJ1-1	TGTGCCAGCAGTCCCCCCCGACAGGGAAACACTGAAGCTTTCTTT	CASSPPRQGNTEAFF
19	TRBD2	TRBV4-3	once	TRBJ2-7	TGCGCCAGCAGCCAGGGGACAGCTGGGACTAGCGGGAGTACTTACGAGCAGTACTTC	CASSQGTAGTSGSTYEQYF
18	NA	TRBV12-2	NA	TRBJ2-1	TGTGCAAGTCGCTTAATTAATCGACTAGCGGGAGCGAACAATGAGCAGTTCTTC	CASRLINRLAGANNEQFF
13	NA	TRBV7-2	NA	TRBJ2-1	TGTGCCAGCAGCTCACTGCCGTTCAATGAGCAGTTCTTC	CASSSLPFNEQFF
13	NA	TRBV10-2	NA	TRBJ2-5	TGCGCCAGCAGTGAAAACTGGCAAGAGACCCAGTACTTC	CASSENWQETQYF
16	TRBD2	TRBV6-5	NA	TRBJ2-1	TGTGCCAGCAGTTACGCCGAGCGGGGGGCCATCAATGAGCAGTTCTTC	CASSYAERGAINEQFF
13	TRBD2	TRBV6-5	once	TRBJ2-7	TGTGCCAGCAGTCTAGCGGGGGACTACGAGCAGTACTTC	CASSLAGDYEQYF
13	TRBD1	TRBV11-2	NA	TRBJ1-6	TGTGCCAGCAGCCAACAGGACAGGGCACCCCTCCACTTT	CASSQQDRAPLHF
16	TRBD1	TRBV5-1	NA	TRBJ1-3	TGCGCCAGCAGCTTGGACAGGGGAAGCTCTGGAAACACCATATATTTT	CASSLDRGSSGNTIYF
19	NA	TRBV15	NA	TRBJ2-5	TGTGCCACCAGCAGAGATTTTGGGGGACAGCTCTCACGGGGGGAGACCCAGTACTTC	CATSRDFGGQLSRGETQYF
14	NA	TRBV27	NA	TRBJ2-7	TGTGCCAGCAGCCTGGGCCCTGGAATATACGAGCAGTACTTC	CASSLGPGIYEQYF
15	NA	TRBV19	once	TRBJ2-6	TGTGCCAGTAGTGAACAGGGCTCTCGAGCCAACGTCCTGACTTTC	CASSEQGSRANVLTF
16	TRBD1	TRBV5-6	NA	TRBJ2-4	TGTGCCAGCAGTCAGGTGGGGACAGGGCCTAAAAACATTCAGTACTTC	CASSQVGTGPKNIQYF
15	TRBD1	TRBV28	NA	TRBJ2-7	TGTGCCAGCAGTTTACCGGGACAGAGCTCCTACGAGCAGTACTTC	CASSLPGQSSYEQYF
14	NA	TRBV3-1/TRBV3-2	NA	TRBJ1-2	TGTGCCAGCAGCCCCGAACAGGGAAACTATGGCTACACCTTC	CASSPEQGNYGYTF
13	NA	TRBV12-3/TRBV12-4	NA	TRBJ2-7	TGTGCCAGCAGTTTTAGAGTAGCCCTCGAGCAGTACTTC	CASSFRVALEQYF
15	TRBD1	TRBV7-8	NA	TRBJ1-2	TGTGCCAGCAGCCCCGGGACAGTATTTAACTATGGCTACACCTTC	CASSPGTVFNYGYTF
14	TRBD2	TRBV6-2/TRBV6-3	NA	TRBJ2-5	TGTGCCAGCAGCCGACTAGCGGGGGATGAGACCCAGTACTTC	CASSRLAGDETQYF
16	TRBD1	TRBV19	NA	TRBJ1-2	TGTGCCAGTAGTGCCGGGACAGGGGGTTTTAACTATGGCTACACCTTC	CASSAGTGGFNYGYTF
14	TRBD1	TRBV5-6	NA	TRBJ2-7	TGTGCCAGCAGCTTGGAACAGGGGATCTACGAGCAGTACTTC	CASSLEQGIYEQYF
15	NA	TRBV5-1	NA	TRBJ2-7	TGCGCCAGCCGATCCGGCTGGGGGGACTCCTACGAGCAGTACTTC	CASRSGWGDSYEQYF
12	NA	TRBV28	many	TRBJ1-1	TGTGCCAGCACCGTAGGAGGGCTCTGGGCTTTCTTT	CASTVGGLWAFF
15	NA	TRBV7-9	NA	TRBJ2-7	TGTGCCAGCAGCCCCCCGGAGGGGTCCTCCTACGAGCAGTACTTC	CASSPPEGSSYEQYF
16	TRBD1	TRBV30	NA	TRBJ1-6	TGTGCCGGACGACTTCAACAGGGGATTTACAATTCACCCCTCCACTTT	CAGRLQQGIYNSPLHF
15	TRBD1	TRBV25-1	NA	TRBJ2-7	TGTGCCAGCAGCCTTCGACAGGGGGCCCAGGACGAGCAGTACTTC	CASSLRQGAQDEQYF
14	NA	TRBV28	NA	TRBJ1-4	TGTGCCAGCAGTTTACTGCAGGGAGGTGAAAAACTGTTTTTT	CASSLLQGGEKLFF
13	NA	TRBV6-5	NA	TRBJ2-7	TGTGCCAGCAGTTACGGAGAAAAATACGAGCAGTACTTC	CASSYGEKYEQYF
16	TRBD1	TRBV15	NA	TRBJ1-4	TGTGCCACCAGCAGGGTTTTATTCGGGACAGCTGAAAAACTGTTTTTT	CATSRVLFGTAEKLFF
11	NA	TRBV28	NA	TRBJ2-7	TGTGCCAGCAGCTATCGACAGGAGCAGTACTTC	CASSYRQEQYF
15	NA	TRBV19	once	TRBJ1-1	TGTGCCAGTAGTATCCGCAGGGACTTCGTCACTGAAGCTTTCTTT	CASSIRRDFVTEAFF
14	NA	TRBV4-3	NA	TRBJ2-7	TGCGCCAGCAGCCAAGAAGACAGCTCCTACGAGCAGTACTTC	CASSQEDSSYEQYF
16	NA	TRBV6-6	NA	TRBJ2-7	TGTGCCAGCAGTTACAGTTTGGACTCCCGGCGGAGCGAGCAGTACTTC	CASSYSLDSRRSEQYF
14	NA	TRBV19	NA	TRBJ1-4	TGTGCCAGTAACCCTCGACAGTTGACAGAAAAACTGTTTTTT	CASNPRQLTEKLFF
13	TRBD1	TRBV11-2	NA	TRBJ1-2	TGTGCCAGCAGCCCCGACAGGGGTTTGGGCTACACCTTC	CASSPDRGLGYTF
15	NA	TRBV7-8	NA	TRBJ2-7	TGTGCCAGCAGCTTAGGAGCTAGCGCATCCTACGAGCAGTACTTC	CASSLGASASYEQYF
15	TRBD1	TRBV19	NA	TRBJ1-1	TGTGCCATTAAGGGACAGGGGGTGCCGATCACTGAAGCTTTCTTT	CAIKGQGVPITEAFF
15	TRBD1	TRBV4-3	NA	TRBJ2-7	TGCGCCAGCAGCCAAGATGGGACAGGGGGCTACGAGCAGTACTTC	CASSQDGTGGYEQYF
15	NA	TRBV3-1/TRBV3-2	NA	TRBJ1-1	TGTGCCAGCAGCCAAGCCGGAGGGATGGGCACTGAAGCTTTCTTT	CASSQAGGMGTEAFF
14	NA	TRBV7-8	NA	TRBJ2-2	TGTGCCAGCAGCTTTAACAGAAACACCGGGGAGCTGTTTTTT	CASSFNRNTGELFF
15	TRBD1	TRBV6-5	NA	TRBJ1-1	TGTGCCAGCAGTTACTCGGGGACAGTGAACACTGAAGCTTTCTTT	CASSYSGTVNTEAFF
15	NA	TRBV19	NA	TRBJ2-5	TGTGCCAGTAGTATTCGGGACGGGGGGCGGGAGACCCAGTACTTC	CASSIRDGGRETQYF
17	NA	TRBV4-1	NA	TRBJ1-6	TGCGCCAGCAGCCAACAACCCGGGACACAGGTTTATTCACCCCTCCACTTT	CASSQQPGTQVYSPLHF
12	NA	TRBV5-4	NA	TRBJ2-5	TGTGCCAGCGGTCGGGGGCAAGAGACCCAGTACTTC	CASGRGQETQYF
14	NA	TRBV3-1/TRBV3-2	NA	TRBJ1-4	TGTGCCAGCAGCCAAAGGGCAGGGAATGAAAAACTGTTTTTT	CASSQRAGNEKLFF
12	TRBD1	TRBV28	NA	TRBJ1-1	TGTGCCAGCAGACAGGGGGGGACTGAAGCTTTCTTT	CASRQGGTEAFF
19	TRBD2	TRBV4-2	NA	TRBJ2-2	TGTGCCAGCAGCCAAGATCAACCGGTAGCGGGAGGGAACACCGGGGAGCTGTTTTTT	CASSQDQPVAGGNTGELFF
16	NA	TRBV6-2/TRBV6-3	NA	TRBJ2-2	TGTGCCAGCAGTTATCCCTTACTCCTTTTACCCGGGGAGCTGTTTTTT	CASSYPLLLLPGELFF
14	NA	TRBV5-4	NA	TRBJ2-7	TGTGCCAGCAGAATGACAGGCCTATCCTACGAGCAGTACTTC	CASRMTGLSYEQYF
15	NA	TRBV7-9	once	TRBJ2-7	TGTGCCAGCAGCCCTCGAGTTGCGGAGACCTACGAGCAGTACTTC	CASSPRVAETYEQYF
15	TRBD1	TRBV7-3	NA	TRBJ2-1	TGTGCCAGCAGCCGCGACAGGGGTTTCTACAATGAGCAGTTCTTC	CASSRDRGFYNEQFF
16	TRBD1	TRBV5-4	NA	TRBJ1-6	TGTGCCAGCAGGGTACAGGGGCGAAGTATGAATTCACCCCTCCACTTT	CASRVQGRSMNSPLHF